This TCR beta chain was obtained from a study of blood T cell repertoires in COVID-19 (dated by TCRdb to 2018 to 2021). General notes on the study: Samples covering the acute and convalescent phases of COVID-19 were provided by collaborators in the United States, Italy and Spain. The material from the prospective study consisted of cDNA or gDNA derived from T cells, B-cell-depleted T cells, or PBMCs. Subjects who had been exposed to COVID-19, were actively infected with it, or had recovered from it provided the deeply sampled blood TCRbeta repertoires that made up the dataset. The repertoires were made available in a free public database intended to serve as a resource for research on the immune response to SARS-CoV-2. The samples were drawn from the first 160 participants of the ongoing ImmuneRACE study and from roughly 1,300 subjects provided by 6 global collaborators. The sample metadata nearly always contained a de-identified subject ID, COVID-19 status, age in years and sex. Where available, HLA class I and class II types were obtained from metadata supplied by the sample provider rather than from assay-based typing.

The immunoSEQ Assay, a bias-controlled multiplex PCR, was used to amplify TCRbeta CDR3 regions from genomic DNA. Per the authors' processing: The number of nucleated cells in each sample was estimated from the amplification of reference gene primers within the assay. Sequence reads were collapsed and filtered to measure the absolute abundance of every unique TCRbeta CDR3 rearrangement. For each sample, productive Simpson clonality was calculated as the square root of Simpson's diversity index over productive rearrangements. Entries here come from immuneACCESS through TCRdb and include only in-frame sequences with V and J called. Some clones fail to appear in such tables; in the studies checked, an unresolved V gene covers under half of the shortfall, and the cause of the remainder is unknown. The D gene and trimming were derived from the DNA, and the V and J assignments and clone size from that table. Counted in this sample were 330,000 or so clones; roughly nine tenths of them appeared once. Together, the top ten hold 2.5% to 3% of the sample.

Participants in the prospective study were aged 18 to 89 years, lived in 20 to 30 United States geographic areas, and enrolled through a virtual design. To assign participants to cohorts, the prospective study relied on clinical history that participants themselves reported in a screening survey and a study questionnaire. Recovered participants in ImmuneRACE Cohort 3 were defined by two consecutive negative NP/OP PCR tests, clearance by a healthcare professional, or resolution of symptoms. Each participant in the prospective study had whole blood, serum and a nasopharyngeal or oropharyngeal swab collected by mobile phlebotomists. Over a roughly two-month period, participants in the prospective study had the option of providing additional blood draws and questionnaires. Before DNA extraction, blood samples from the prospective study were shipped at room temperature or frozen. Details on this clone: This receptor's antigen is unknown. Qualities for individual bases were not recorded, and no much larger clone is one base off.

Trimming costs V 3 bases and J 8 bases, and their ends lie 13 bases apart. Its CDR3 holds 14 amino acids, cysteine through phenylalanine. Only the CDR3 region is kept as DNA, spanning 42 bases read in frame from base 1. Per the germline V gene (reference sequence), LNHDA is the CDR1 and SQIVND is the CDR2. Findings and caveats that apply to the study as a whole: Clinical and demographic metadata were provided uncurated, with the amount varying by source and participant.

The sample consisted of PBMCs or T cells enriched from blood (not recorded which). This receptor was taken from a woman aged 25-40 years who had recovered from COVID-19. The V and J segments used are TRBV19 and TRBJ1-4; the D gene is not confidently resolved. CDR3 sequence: CASSMMERREKLFF. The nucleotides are TGTGCCAGTAGTATGATGGAGAGGCGCGAAAAACTGTTTTTT.